These 23 T cell receptor beta chains share one sample of origin, sequenced in a study of control samples from healthy donors and cancer patients. Generated by immunoSEQ multiplex PCR, the TCRdb table keeps only in-frame clones and is missing some. This table has 95,000 to 150,000 clones, roughly 84% appearing once. Input material: blood. Receptors originate from a man aged 35 to 55 in good health.

V is TRBV18 and J is TRBJ1-5; D possibly corresponds to TRBD1 (5 bases). CDR1 and CDR2 from the germline V gene are KGHSH and LQKENI. The ends were cut back, 2 bases at V and 4 bases at J, with 12 bases in the middle. CDR3 length equals 15 residues. The CDR3 DNA sequence: TGTGCCAGCTCACCAATGGGACTGCGGAATCAGCCCCAGCATTTT. Translating it yields CASSPMGLRNQPQHF.

This clone was detected many times. V is TRBV2 and J is TRBJ1-6; D is possibly TRBD1 (6 bases). The germline CDR1 and CDR2 sequences are SNHLY and FYNNEI. The CDR3 totals 16 residues. With 7 bases removed from V and 7 bases from J, the gap between germline ends came to 20 bases. CDR3 coding DNA: TGTGCCAGCACATGGGGTCCGACAGGAAAAAATTCACCCCTCCACTTT. Encoded protein: CASTWGPTGKNSPLHF. Full variable domain (rest looked up from reference TRBV2 and TRBJ1-6): EPEVTQTPSHQVTQMGQEVILRCVPISNHLYFYWYRQILGQKVEFLVSFYNNEISEKSEIFDDQFSVERPDGSNFTLKIRSTKLEDSAMYFCASTWGPTGKNSPLHFGNGTRLTVT.

In nucleotides, the CDR3 is TGTGCCAGCAGTGATTTCCGACTAGCGGGGGGGGAGACCCAGTACTTC. As protein: CASSDFRLAGGETQYF. The genes are TRBV6-1 and TRBJ2-5; TRBD2 matches 14 bases. The germline V gene encodes CDR1 MNHNS and CDR2 SASEGT. There are 16 residues in the CDR3. V lost 3 bases, J lost 5 bases, and 5 bases stayed unmatched.

The chain carries TRBV7-9 and TRBJ1-3; D gene uncertain. The CDR3 consists of 15 residues. Trimming removed 2 bases at V and 0 bases at J, with 8 bases between. In germline, CDR1 is SEHNR, CDR2 FQNEAQ (reference sequence). The CDR3 sequence: CASSLIAGSGNTIYF. The CDR3 bases are TGTGCCAGCAGCTTAATAGCAGGCTCTGGAAACACCATATATTTT. Full variable domain (remainder filled in from reference TRBV7-9 and TRBJ1-3): DTGVSQNPRHKITKRGQNVTFRCDPISEHNRLYWYRQTLGQGPEFLTYFQNEAQLEKSRLLSDRFSAERPKGSFSTLEIQRTEQGDSAMYLCASSLIAGSGNTIYFGEGSWLTVV.

V usage is TRBV11-2 and J usage is TRBJ2-5; D unresolved. This CDR3 comprises 15 residues. Germline CDR1 and CDR2: SGHAT and FQNNGV. V dropped 4 bases and J dropped 2 bases, with 14 bases sitting between them. The CDR3 sequence is CASSWALGQQETQYF. CDR3 DNA: TGTGCCAGCAGCTGGGCACTTGGGCAGCAAGAGACCCAGTACTTC.

The genes are TRBV30 and TRBJ1-1, with no clear D. With 6 bases removed from V and 1 base from J, the gap between germline ends came to 9 bases. This CDR3 is 12 amino acids long. Germline V gives CDR1 GTSNPN, CDR2 SVGIG (reference sequence). This CDR3 is CACPGRNTEAFF. DNA of the CDR3: TGTGCCTGCCCGGGGAGGAACACTGAAGCTTTCTTT.

The chain uses TRBV10-3 and TRBJ1-4; TRBD1 aligns across 9 bases. This CDR3 region has 15 residues. CDR1 is ENHRY, CDR2 SYGVKD, per germline. V shed 6 bases, J shed 5 bases, and the junction held 7 bases outside the gene matches. CDR3: CAIRPQQGANEKLFF. The CDR3 DNA is TGTGCCATCAGGCCTCAACAGGGGGCGAATGAAAAACTGTTTTTT.

This clone has more than one count but fewer than ten. V is TRBV25-1 and J is TRBJ1-2, with D unclear. Germline values: CDR1 MGHDK, CDR2 SYGVNS. Trimming took 1 base from V and 2 from J, leaving 17 bases between them. The CDR3 runs 17 residues. CDR3 in amino acids: CASSESNSNRPNYGYTF. The CDR3 nucleotides read TGTGCCAGCAGTGAATCGAACAGCAACAGACCCAACTATGGCTACACCTTC.

This rearrangement joins TRBV5-1 to TRBJ2-1, with D perhaps being TRBD1 or TRBD2 (5 bases each). Deletions cut 5 bases from V and 1 base from J, with 10 bases between. The CDR3 sequence is 14 residues long. Germline V gene data show CDR1 as SGHRS and CDR2 as YFSETQ. In DNA, the CDR3 is TGCGCCAGCAGTCGGGACGGATCCTACAATGAGCAGTTCTTC. Its translation: CASSRDGSYNEQFF.

The chain combines TRBV7-2 with TRBJ2-1; tentative D call: TRBD2 (5 bases). The germline V gene has CDR1 SGHTA and CDR2 FQGNSA. The CDR3 runs 11 residues. The CDR3 nucleotides read TGTGCTTGTGAGGGCTACAATGAGCAGTTCTTC. It yields the protein CACEGYNEQFF.

CDR3 in amino acids: CASSHRGNQPQYF. The CDR3, as DNA: TGTGCCAGCAGTCACAGGGGAAATCAGCCCCAGTATTTT. The rearrangement joins TRBV6-1 to TRBJ1-5; 7 nucleotides align to TRBD1. The J call may be in error: the DNA end matches TRBJ2-3 better. CDR3 length: 13 residues. Germline V gene lookup returns CDR1 MNHNS and CDR2 SASEGT.

The chain links TRBV6-2 or TRBV6-3 to TRBJ2-3; TRBD2 aligns across 7 bases. This CDR3 region has 16 residues. The V gene end was trimmed by 2 bases and the J gene end by 5 bases; junction bases not matched to a gene: 10. Per the germline V gene, CDR1 is MNHEY and CDR2 is SVGEGT. This CDR3 reads CASSYPGLDGGDTQYF. The CDR3 nucleotides read TGTGCCAGCAGTTACCCCGGACTAGATGGGGGAGATACGCAGTATTTT.

This chain connects TRBV6-5 to TRBJ1-3; a weak D match, TRBD1 (5 bases). The CDR3 spans 16 residues. Germline V gene data show CDR1 as MNHEY and CDR2 as SVGAGI. Trimming left V 3 bases short and J 0 bases short, with 12 bases between. For the CDR3, the DNA is TGTGCCAGCAGTTATACCCGACAGTTCTCTGGAAACACCATATATTTT. Protein product: CASSYTRQFSGNTIYF.

The chain employs TRBV6-5 and TRBJ1-5; no definite D call. V was cut by 8 bases and J by 6 bases, with 5 bases left in between. This CDR3 region has 10 residues. CDR1 is MNHEY and CDR2 is SVGAGI in the germline V gene. In DNA, the CDR3 is TGTGCCAGCGGGGTTCAGCCCCAGCATTTT. Protein product: CASGVQPQHF.

The chain links TRBV2 to TRBJ1-5, with D hard to call. In germline, CDR1 is SNHLY, CDR2 FYNNEI. Deletions cut 5 bases from V and 0 bases from J, with 11 bases between. CDR3 length equals 15 residues. The CDR3 DNA reads TGTGCCAGCAGTTCCCTTCGATATAGCAATCAGCCCCAGCATTTT. Amino acids: CASSSLRYSNQPQHF.

V usage is TRBV11-1 and J usage is TRBJ2-2; D is ambiguous. CDR1 is SGHAT, CDR2 FQDESV, per germline (reference sequence). V lost 5 bases to trimming and J lost 1 base, with 11 bases between them. CDR3 size: 15 residues. CDR3: CASSPPTGNTGELFF. In DNA form, the CDR3 reads TGTGCCAGCAGCCCCCCGACGGGGAACACCGGGGAGCTGTTTTTT.

As for this clone: This CDR3 is also generated by other DNA sequences in the sample. DNA for the CDR3: TGCAGTGCTAGTATAGGGGCGGGGGGTTCCGAGCAGTACTTC. It yields the protein CSASIGAGGSEQYF. The chain links TRBV20-1 to TRBJ2-7; 8 bases agree with TRBD2. CDR3 length equals 14 residues. The junction had 10 bases not matched to a gene; V was cut back by 3 bases and J by 6 bases. CDR1 and CDR2 (germline): DFQATT, SNEGSKA (reference sequence).

The V and J genes are TRBV11-1 and TRBJ2-7; 9 bases line up with TRBD1. CDR1 SGHAT and CDR2 FQDESV come from the germline V gene (reference sequence). The CDR3 is 15 residues long. V lost 3 bases to trimming and J lost 6 bases; unmatched junction nucleotides: 9. The CDR3: CASSFFGTGSSEQYF. As DNA, the CDR3 is TGTGCCAGCAGCTTCTTCGGGACAGGGTCTTCCGAGCAGTACTTC.

This chain links TRBV18 with TRBJ2-7, with D maybe TRBD1 (6 bases). Germline V gene lookup returns CDR1 KGHSH and CDR2 LQKENI. With 2 bases removed from V and 3 bases from J, the gap between germline ends came to 14 bases. The CDR3 length is 15 residues. DNA for the CDR3: TGTGCCAGCTCACCAGAGGCAGGGGCGGTCTACGAGCAGTACTTC. This codes for CASSPEAGAVYEQYF.

As DNA, the CDR3 is TGCAGCGTTTGTGAAGGCAGGGGCAATCAGCCCCAGCATTTT. Its translation: CSVCEGRGNQPQHF. The chain has TRBV29-1 and TRBJ1-5; D possibly corresponds to TRBD1 (5 bases). Trimming removed 5 bases from V and 2 bases from J, with 13 bases in between. Looked up from germline, CDR1 is SQVTM and CDR2 is ANQGSEA. This CDR3 is 14 amino acids long.

The V call is TRBV15, the J call TRBJ1-6; D gene ambiguous. V lost 1 base, J lost 3 bases, and 4 bases lay in between. The CDR3 is made up of 14 amino acids. Per the germline V gene, CDR1 is LNHNV and CDR2 is YYDKDF (reference sequence). The CDR3 nucleotides read TGTGCCACCAGCAGAGGAAACTATAATTCACCCCTCCACTTT. Protein product: CATSRGNYNSPLHF.

This clone occurred once. The CDR3 sequence: CASSELNRADEQYF. The CDR3 DNA reads TGCGCCAGCAGTGAGTTAAACAGGGCCGACGAGCAGTACTTC. This chain connects TRBV10-2 to TRBJ2-7, with a weak D call TRBD1 (6 bases). The CDR3 consists of 14 residues. Trimming left V 1 base short and J 5 bases short, with 12 bases between. CDR1 is WSHSY, CDR2 SAAADI, per germline.

A few counts support this clone. This rearrangement joins TRBV18 to TRBJ1-3; 7 nucleotides align to TRBD1. The germline V gene encodes CDR1 KGHSH and CDR2 LQKENI. This CDR3 region has 14 residues. The V segment lost 6 bases and the J segment 4 bases; nucleotides outside the gene matches: 6. CDR3 in amino acids: CASSETGRGNTIYF. The CDR3 nucleotides are TGTGCCAGCTCCGAGACAGGGAGAGGAAACACCATATATTTT. The full variable domain, completed using reference TRBV18 and TRBJ1-3, is NAGVMQNPRHLVRRRGQEARLRCSPMKGHSHVYWYRQLPEEGLKFMVYLQKENIIDESGMPKERFSAEFPKEGPSILRIQQVVRGDSAAYFCASSETGRGNTIYFGEGSWLTVV.